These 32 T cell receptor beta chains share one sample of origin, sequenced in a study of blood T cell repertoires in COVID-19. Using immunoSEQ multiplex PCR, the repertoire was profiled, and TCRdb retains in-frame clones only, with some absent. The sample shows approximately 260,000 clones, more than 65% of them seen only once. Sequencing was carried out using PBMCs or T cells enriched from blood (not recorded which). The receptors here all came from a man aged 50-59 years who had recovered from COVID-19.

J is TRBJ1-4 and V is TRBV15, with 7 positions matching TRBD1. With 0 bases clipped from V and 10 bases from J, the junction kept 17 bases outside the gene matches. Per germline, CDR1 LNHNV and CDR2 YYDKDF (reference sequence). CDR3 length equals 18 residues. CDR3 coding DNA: TGTGCCACCAGCAGAGATCGGGGACAGTCCCGCAGCCTGAGAAAACTGTTTTTT. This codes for CATSRDRGQSRSLRKLFF.

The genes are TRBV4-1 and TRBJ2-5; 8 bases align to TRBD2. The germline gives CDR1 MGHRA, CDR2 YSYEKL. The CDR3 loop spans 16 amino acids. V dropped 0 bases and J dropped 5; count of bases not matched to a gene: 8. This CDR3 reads CASSQDPGRVVETQYF. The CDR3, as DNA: TGCGCCAGCAGCCAAGACCCCGGGAGGGTGGTGGAGACCCAGTACTTC.

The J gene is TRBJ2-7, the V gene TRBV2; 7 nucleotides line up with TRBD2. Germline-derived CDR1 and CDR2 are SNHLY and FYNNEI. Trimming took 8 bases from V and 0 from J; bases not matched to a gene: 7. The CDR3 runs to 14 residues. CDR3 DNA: TGTGCCAGCGCTAAGCGGGAACTCTCCTACGAGCAGTACTTC. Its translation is CASAKRELSYEQYF.

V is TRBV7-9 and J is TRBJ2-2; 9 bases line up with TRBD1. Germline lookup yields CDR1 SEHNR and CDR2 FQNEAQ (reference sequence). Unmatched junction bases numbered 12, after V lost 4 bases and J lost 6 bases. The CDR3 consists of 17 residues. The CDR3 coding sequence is TGTGCCAGCAGCTCGCCCTCCGGGACAGGGTATGCCGGGGAGCTGTTTTTT. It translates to CASSSPSGTGYAGELFF.

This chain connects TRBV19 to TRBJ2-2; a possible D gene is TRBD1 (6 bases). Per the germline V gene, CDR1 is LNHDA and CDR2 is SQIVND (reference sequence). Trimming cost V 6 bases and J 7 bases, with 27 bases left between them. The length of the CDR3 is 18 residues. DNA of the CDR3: TGTGCCAGTAGGAGAAGACAGACCAGGGGAGTCCCTTTCGGGGAGCTGTTTTTT. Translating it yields CASRRRQTRGVPFGELFF.

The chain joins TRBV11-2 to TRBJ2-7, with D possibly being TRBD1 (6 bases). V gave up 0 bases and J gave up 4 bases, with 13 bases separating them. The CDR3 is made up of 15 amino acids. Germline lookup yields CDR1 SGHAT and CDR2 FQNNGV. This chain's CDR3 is CASSLEQGERYEQYF. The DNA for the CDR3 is TGTGCCAGCAGCTTAGAACAGGGTGAAAGGTACGAGCAGTACTTC.

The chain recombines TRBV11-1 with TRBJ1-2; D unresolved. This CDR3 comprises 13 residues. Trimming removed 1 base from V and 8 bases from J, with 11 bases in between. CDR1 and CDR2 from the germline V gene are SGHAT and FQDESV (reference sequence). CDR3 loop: CASSLGEVGGYTF. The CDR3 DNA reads TGTGCCAGCAGCTTAGGAGAGGTCGGAGGCTACACCTTC.

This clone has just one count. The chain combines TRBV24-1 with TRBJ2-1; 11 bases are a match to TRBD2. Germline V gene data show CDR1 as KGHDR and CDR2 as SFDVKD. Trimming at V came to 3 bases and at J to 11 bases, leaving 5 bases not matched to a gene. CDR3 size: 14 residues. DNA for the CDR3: TGTGCCACCAGTGATACGAGACTAGCGGGAAAGCAGTTCTTC. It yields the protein CATSDTRLAGKQFF.

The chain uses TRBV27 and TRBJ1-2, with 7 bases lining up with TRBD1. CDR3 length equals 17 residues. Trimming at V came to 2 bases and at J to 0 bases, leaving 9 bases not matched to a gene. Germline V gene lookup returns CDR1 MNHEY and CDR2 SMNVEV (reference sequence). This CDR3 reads CASSLIGQAPTNYGYTF. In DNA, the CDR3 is TGTGCCAGCAGTTTAATCGGACAGGCCCCGACTAACTATGGCTACACCTTC.

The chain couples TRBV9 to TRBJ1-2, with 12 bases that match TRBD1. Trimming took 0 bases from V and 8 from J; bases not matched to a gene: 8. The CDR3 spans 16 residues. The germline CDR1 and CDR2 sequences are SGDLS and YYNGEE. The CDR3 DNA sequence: TGTGCCAGCAGCGTAGATAGGGACAGGGGGCGGCCCGGCTACACCTTC. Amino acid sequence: CASSVDRDRGRPGYTF. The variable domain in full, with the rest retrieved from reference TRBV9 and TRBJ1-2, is DSGVTQTPKHLITATGQRVTLRCSPRSGDLSVYWYQQSLDQGLQFLIQYYNGEERAKGNILERFSAQQFPDLHSELNLSSLELGDSALYFCASSVDRDRGRPGYTFGSGTRLTVV.

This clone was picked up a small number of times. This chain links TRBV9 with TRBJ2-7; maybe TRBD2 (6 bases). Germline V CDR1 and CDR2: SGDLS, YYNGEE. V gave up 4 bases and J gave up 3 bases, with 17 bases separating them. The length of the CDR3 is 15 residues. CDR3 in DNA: TGTGCCAGCAGCCCCCGGGCCGGGAGCGACTACGAGCAGTACTTC. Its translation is CASSPRAGSDYEQYF.

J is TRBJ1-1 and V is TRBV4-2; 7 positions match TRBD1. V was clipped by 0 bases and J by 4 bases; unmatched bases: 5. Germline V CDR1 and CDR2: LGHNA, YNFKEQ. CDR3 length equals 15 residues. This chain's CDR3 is CASSQDPQGTTEAFF. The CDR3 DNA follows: TGTGCCAGCAGCCAAGACCCACAGGGGACCACTGAAGCTTTCTTT.

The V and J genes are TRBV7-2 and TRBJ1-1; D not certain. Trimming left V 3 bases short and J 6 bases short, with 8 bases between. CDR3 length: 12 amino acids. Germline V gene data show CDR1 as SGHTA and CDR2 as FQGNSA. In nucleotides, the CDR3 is TGTGCCAGCAGCTTGTTAGCGGCTGAAGCTTTCTTT. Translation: CASSLLAAEAFF. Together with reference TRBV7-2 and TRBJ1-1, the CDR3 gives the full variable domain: GAGVSQSPSNKVTEKGKDVELRCDPISGHTALYWYRQSLGQGLEFLIYFQGNSAPDKSGLPSDRFSAERTGGSVSTLTIQRTQQEDSAVYLCASSLLAAEAFFGQGTRLTVV.

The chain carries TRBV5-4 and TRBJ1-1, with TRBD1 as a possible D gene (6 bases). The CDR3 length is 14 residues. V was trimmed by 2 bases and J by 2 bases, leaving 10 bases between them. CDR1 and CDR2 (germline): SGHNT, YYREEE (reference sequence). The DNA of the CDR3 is TGTGCCAGCAGCTTTCAGGGGCTCAACACTGAAGCTTTCTTT. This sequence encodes CASSFQGLNTEAFF.

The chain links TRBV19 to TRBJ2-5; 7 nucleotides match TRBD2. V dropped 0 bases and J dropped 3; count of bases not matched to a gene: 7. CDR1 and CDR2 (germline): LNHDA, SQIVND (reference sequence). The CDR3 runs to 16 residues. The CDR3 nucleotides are TGTGCCAGTAGTATAGATTTTGGGGGGGGGAAAGAGACCCAGTACTTC. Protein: CASSIDFGGGKETQYF.

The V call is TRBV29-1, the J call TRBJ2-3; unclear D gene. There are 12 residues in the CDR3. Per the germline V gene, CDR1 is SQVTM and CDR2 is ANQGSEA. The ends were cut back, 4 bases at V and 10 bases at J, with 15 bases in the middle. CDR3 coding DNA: TGCAGCGTTGGGATGCTAGACGTAGCGCAGTATTTT. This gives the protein CSVGMLDVAQYF.

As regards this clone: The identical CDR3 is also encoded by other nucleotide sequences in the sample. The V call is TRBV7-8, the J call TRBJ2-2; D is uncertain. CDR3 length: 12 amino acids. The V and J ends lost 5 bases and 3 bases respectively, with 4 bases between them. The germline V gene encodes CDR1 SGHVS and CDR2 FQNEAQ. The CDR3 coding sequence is TGTGCCAGCAGCCCTTACACCGGGGAGCTGTTTTTT. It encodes CASSPYTGELFF.

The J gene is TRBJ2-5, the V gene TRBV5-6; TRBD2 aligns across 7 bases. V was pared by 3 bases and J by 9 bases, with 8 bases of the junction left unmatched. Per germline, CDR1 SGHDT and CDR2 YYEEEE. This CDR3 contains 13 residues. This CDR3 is CASSSSPAGAQYF. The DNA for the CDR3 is TGTGCCAGCAGCTCGAGCCCCGCGGGGGCCCAGTACTTC.

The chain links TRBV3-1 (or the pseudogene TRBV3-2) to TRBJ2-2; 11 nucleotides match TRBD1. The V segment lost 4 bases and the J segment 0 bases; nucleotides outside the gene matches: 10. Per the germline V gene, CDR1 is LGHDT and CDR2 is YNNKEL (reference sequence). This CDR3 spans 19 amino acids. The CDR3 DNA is TGTGCCAGCAGCCTGCTCACCGGGACAGGGGGAGCGAACACCGGGGAGCTGTTTTTT. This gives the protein CASSLLTGTGGANTGELFF.

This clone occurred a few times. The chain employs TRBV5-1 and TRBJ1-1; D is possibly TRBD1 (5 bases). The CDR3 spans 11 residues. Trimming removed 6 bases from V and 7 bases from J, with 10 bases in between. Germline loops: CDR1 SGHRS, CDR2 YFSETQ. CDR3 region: CASTRGNEAFF. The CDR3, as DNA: TGCGCCAGCACCCGGGGGAATGAAGCTTTCTTT.

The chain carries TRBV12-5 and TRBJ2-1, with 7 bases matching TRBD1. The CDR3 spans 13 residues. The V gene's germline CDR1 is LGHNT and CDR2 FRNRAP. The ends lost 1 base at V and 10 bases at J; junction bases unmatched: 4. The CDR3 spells CASGLEPDREQFF. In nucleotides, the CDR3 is TGTGCTAGTGGTTTGGAGCCGGACAGGGAGCAGTTCTTC. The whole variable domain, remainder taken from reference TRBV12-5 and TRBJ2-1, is DARVTQTPRHKVTEMGQEVTMRCQPILGHNTVFWYRQTMMQGLELLAYFRNRAPLDDSGMPKDRFSAEMPDATLATLKIQPSEPRDSAVYFCASGLEPDREQFFGPGTRLTVL.

CDR3 DNA: TGCGCCAGCAGCTCCGCCTCGACTGACGAGCAGTACTTC. This sequence encodes CASSSASTDEQYF. This chain uses TRBV5-1 with TRBJ2-7; D not certain. The CDR3 sequence is 13 residues long. From germline, CDR1 is SGHRS and CDR2 YFSETQ. The ends were cut back, 3 bases at V and 5 bases at J, with 12 bases in the middle. Combining the CDR3 with reference TRBV5-1 and TRBJ2-7 gives the whole variable domain KAGVTQTPRYLIKTRGQQVTLSCSPISGHRSVSWYQQTPGQGLQFLFEYFSETQRNKGNFPGRFSGRQFSNSRSEMNVSTLELGDSALYLCASSSASTDEQYFGPGTRLTVT.

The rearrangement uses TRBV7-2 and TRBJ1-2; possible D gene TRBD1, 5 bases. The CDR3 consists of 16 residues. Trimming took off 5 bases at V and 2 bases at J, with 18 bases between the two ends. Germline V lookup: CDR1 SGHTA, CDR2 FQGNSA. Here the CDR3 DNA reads TGTGCCAGCAGCCCACGTGGGGGGAGGGTAAACTATGGCTACACCTTC. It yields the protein CASSPRGGRVNYGYTF.

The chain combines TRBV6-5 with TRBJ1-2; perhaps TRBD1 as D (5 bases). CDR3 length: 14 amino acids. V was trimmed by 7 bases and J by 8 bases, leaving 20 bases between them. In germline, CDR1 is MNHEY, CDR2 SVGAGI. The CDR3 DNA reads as TGTGCCAGCACCCGACCAGGGACTTTGCAGGGCTACACCTTC. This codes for CASTRPGTLQGYTF.

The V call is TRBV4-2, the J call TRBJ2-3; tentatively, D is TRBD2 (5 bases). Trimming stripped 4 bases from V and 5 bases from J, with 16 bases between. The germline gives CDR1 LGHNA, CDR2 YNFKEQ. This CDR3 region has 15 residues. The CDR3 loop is CASSPSSSLQDTQYF. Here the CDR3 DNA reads TGTGCCAGCAGCCCATCATCTAGCCTACAAGATACGCAGTATTTT.

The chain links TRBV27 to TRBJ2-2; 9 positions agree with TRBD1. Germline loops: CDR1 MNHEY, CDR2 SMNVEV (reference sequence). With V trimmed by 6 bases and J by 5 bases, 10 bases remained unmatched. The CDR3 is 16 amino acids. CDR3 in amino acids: CASRTNTGGRTGELFF. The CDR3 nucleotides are TGTGCCAGCAGGACTAACACAGGGGGCAGGACCGGGGAGCTGTTTTTT.

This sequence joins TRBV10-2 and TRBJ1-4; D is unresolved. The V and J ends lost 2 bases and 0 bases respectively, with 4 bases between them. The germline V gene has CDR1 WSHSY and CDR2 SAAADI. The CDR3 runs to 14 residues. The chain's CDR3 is CASSETSTNEKLFF. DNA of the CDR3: TGCGCCAGCAGTGAGACATCAACTAATGAAAAACTGTTTTTT.

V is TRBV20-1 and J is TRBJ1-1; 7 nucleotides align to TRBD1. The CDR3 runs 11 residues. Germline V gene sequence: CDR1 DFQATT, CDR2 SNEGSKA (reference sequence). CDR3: CTTDRVPEAFF. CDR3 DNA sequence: TGCACCACTGACAGGGTGCCTGAAGCTTTCTTT.

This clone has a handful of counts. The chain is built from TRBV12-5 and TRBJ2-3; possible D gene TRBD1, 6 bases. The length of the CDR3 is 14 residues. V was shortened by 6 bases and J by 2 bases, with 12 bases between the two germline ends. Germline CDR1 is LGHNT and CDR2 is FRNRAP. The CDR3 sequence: CASGTGEHTDTQYF. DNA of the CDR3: TGTGCTAGTGGGACAGGCGAACACACAGATACGCAGTATTTT.

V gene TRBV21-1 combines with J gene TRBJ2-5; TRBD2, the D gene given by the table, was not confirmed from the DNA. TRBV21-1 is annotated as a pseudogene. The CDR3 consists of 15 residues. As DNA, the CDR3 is TGTGCCAGCAGCAAGCCTGAAGGAGCGGAGGAGACCCAGTACTTC. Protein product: CASSKPEGAEETQYF.

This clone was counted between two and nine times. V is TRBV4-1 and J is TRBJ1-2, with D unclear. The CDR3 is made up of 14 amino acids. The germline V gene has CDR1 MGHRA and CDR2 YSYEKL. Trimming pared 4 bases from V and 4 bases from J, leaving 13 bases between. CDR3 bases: TGCGCCAGCAGCCGAGAGGGAGTGGTCTATGGCTACACCTTC. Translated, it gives CASSREGVVYGYTF.

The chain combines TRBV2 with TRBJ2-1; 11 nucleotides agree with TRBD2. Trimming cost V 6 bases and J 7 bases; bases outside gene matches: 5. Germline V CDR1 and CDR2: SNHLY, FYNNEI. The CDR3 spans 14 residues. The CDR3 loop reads CASRRLAGYNEQFF. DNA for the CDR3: TGTGCCAGCAGACGACTAGCGGGGTATAATGAGCAGTTCTTC.